This TCR beta chain was recovered during a study of PD-1 blockade in classical Hodgkin lymphoma. Study-wide context: Intravenous delivery of nivolumab at 3 mg/kg to patients occurred every 2 weeks. Study findings and constraints: Patients newly diagnosed and complete responders had comparable baseline diversity. Repertoire difference causes, possibly disease activity or prior therapy, remain undefined.

About this clone: As yet, its antigen is unknown.

V shed 1 base and J shed 2 bases, with 10 bases lying between them. This CDR3 spans 15 amino acids. Germline V lookup: CDR1 MDHEN, CDR2 SYDVKM. The table came from immunoSEQ multiplex PCR; TCRdb's copy has only in-frame clones and leaves some out. The table shows around 35,000 clones, with 70% to 80% occurring only once. Indicated time point: cycle 4 day 1 (C4D1), after six to seven weeks of nivolumab. Every patient experienced relapse after autologous stem cell transplantation, and brentuximab vedotin exposure varied. The TCR originated in a human donor with classical Hodgkin lymphoma. This specimen was peripheral blood mononuclear cells (PBMCs), taken before the fourth cycle of nivolumab. The chain links TRBV28 to TRBJ2-3; tentatively, D is TRBD2 (6 bases). The CDR3 region has the DNA TGTGCCAGCAGTTTATCGGCGGGATCCACAGATACGCAGTATTTT. It encodes CASSLSAGSTDTQYF.